Shown below are 25 T cell receptor beta chains from a single sample sequenced in a study of breast tumors, draining lymph nodes, adjacent tissues (dated by TCRdb to 2016 to 2018). The axillary draining lymph nodes of breast cancer patients were the source of the lymph node samples. The library was built by means of multiplex PCR. Sequencing took place on an Illumina HiSeq 2000. In-frame beta chains were kept once TCRdb had trimmed the public reads at Q25 with fastp and called clones with MiXCR. Records with the same CDR3 protein are collapsed into one entry carrying the most frequent genes and DNA. The sample records 200,000 to 300,000 distinct CDR3 sequences, under 35% of which are singletons. The ten largest clones capture about 1% of the sample. The sample taken for sequencing was axillary lymph node tissue. Every receptor here comes from a female donor with breast cancer. Some clones in this sample may be carry-over from other donors' samples.

This clonotype was recorded many times. The rearrangement joins TRBV2 to TRBJ2-1; 14 bases fit TRBD2. The length of the CDR3 is 15 residues. Germline assignment: CDR1 SNHLY and CDR2 FYNNEI. Trimming at V came to 5 bases and at J to 9 bases, leaving 6 bases not matched to a gene. CDR3 DNA: TGTGCCAGCAGTCCCGGGACTAGCGGGGGTATTGAGCAGTTCTTC. Protein product: CASSPGTSGGIEQFF.

The genes are TRBV29-1 and TRBJ1-4; perhaps TRBD1 as D (5 bases). V was shortened by 4 bases and J by 6 bases, with 9 bases between the two germline ends. Germline V gene lookup returns CDR1 SQVTM and CDR2 ANQGSEA. This CDR3 comprises 12 residues. The CDR3 DNA is TGCAGCGTTGGAGACAGCTATGAAAAACTGTTTTTT. Its translation is CSVGDSYEKLFF.

About this clonotype: Since a much larger clone is just one base distant, this may be a read error. Since no conserved phenylalanine or tryptophan closes the CDR3, a read error is the likely cause. The genes are TRBV20-1 and TRBJ2-7; D is unclear. The CDR3 totals 11 residues. Germline values: CDR1 DFQATT, CDR2 SNEGSKA (reference sequence). Trimming took off 4 bases at V and 3 bases at J, with 7 bases between the two ends. The CDR3 here is CSAKTNYEQYC. The CDR3 DNA sequence: TGCAGTGCTAAGACGAACTACGAGCAGTACTGC.

This clonotype was picked up a small number of times. This chain uses TRBV6-5 with TRBJ2-1; 7 bases align to TRBD2. CDR1 and CDR2 from the germline V gene are MNHEY and SVGAGI. Trimming took 6 bases from V and 0 from J; bases not matched to a gene: 5. The length of the CDR3 is 15 residues. CDR3 coding DNA: TGTGCCAGCAGATCCACGGGAGGCTCCTACAATGAGCAGTTCTTC. Protein: CASRSTGGSYNEQFF.

With respect to this clonotype: A single base separates this from a much larger clone, so it may be a read error. V is TRBV12-3 or TRBV12-4 and J is TRBJ2-1, with 11 bases lining up with TRBD1. The V segment lost 6 bases and the J segment 5 bases; nucleotides outside the gene matches: 0. The CDR3 is 13 amino acids. The CDR3 loop is CASRGQGDNEQFF. CDR3 bases: TGTGCCAGCAGGGGACAGGGGGACAATGAGCAGTTCTTC.

The table lists this clonotype with many counts. The chain couples TRBV5-8 to TRBJ2-7; D gene ambiguous. In germline, CDR1 is SGHTS, CDR2 YDEGEE. The CDR3 has 13 amino acids. The ends were cut back, 6 bases at V and 7 bases at J, with 17 bases in the middle. CDR3 region: CASNPGRLGEQYF. CDR3 bases: TGTGCCAGCAACCCCGGACGGTTGGGGGAGCAGTACTTC.

This clonotype was seen repeatedly, ten times or more. The chain employs TRBV7-9 and TRBJ1-4; 7 bases are a match to TRBD1. The CDR3 runs 15 residues. V lost 2 bases, J lost 3 bases, and 3 bases stayed unmatched. Germline V lookup: CDR1 SEHNR, CDR2 FQNEAQ (reference sequence). CDR3 amino acids: CASSLKGAPNEKLFF. CDR3 nucleotides: TGTGCCAGCAGCTTAAAGGGGGCTCCTAATGAAAAACTGTTTTTT.

This clonotype was detected many times. The chain combines TRBV19 with TRBJ2-7; 8 bases agree with TRBD2. The CDR3 covers 13 residues. From germline, CDR1 is LNHDA and CDR2 SQIVND (reference sequence). Germline trimming cut 5 bases from V and 7 bases from J; bases unmatched to any gene: 7. The CDR3 bases are TGTGCCAGTAGTTCCAGACTAGCGCAAGAGCAGTACTTC. Residues: CASSSRLAQEQYF.

A remark on this clonotype: Since a much larger clone is just one base distant, this may be a read error. The rearrangement links TRBV6-1 to TRBJ2-6; D call uncertain. The CDR3 loop spans 14 amino acids. Germline values: CDR1 MNHNS, CDR2 SASEGT. The CDR3 DNA reads as TGTGCCAGCAGTCAAGCGTCCGGGGCCAACGTCCTGACTTTC. Protein: CASSQASGANVLTF.

The chain couples TRBV2 to TRBJ2-7, with 7 bases aligning to TRBD2. The germline gives CDR1 SNHLY, CDR2 FYNNEI. J was trimmed by 6 bases and V by 9 bases; bases with no gene match: 8. The CDR3 totals 12 residues. The CDR3 region is CARRAGEGEQYF. The CDR3 DNA sequence: TGTGCCAGAAGGGCGGGAGAGGGCGAGCAGTACTTC.

This chain joins TRBV5-6 and TRBJ2-1, with TRBD2 matching over 10 bases. This CDR3 spans 15 amino acids. Germline lookup yields CDR1 SGHDT and CDR2 YYEEEE. V was pared by 5 bases and J by 7 bases, with 9 bases of the junction left unmatched. The CDR3: CASRLAGARPNEQFF. The CDR3 region has the DNA TGTGCCAGCAGGCTAGCGGGGGCGAGGCCGAATGAGCAGTTCTTC.

This clonotype was detected ten times or more. The chain joins TRBV20-1 to TRBJ1-5, with D unresolved. Germline CDR1 reads DFQATT; CDR2 reads SNEGSKA (reference sequence). V lost 1 base, J lost 6 bases, and 4 bases lay in between. The CDR3 sequence is 11 residues long. The CDR3: CSARAGQPQHF. The CDR3 DNA reads as TGCAGTGCTAGAGCGGGTCAGCCCCAGCATTTT.

The chain has TRBV5-4 and TRBJ2-7; TRBD2 matches at 9 bases. The CDR3 covers 17 residues. The germline V gene encodes CDR1 SGHNT and CDR2 YYREEE (reference sequence). Losses at the gene ends were 5 bases for V and 7 bases for J; bases not matched to a gene: 19. The CDR3 region is CASRRWGAAGGLDEQYF. For the CDR3, the DNA is TGTGCCAGCAGGAGATGGGGAGCAGCGGGAGGTTTGGATGAGCAGTACTTC.

This sequence joins TRBV12-3 or TRBV12-4 and TRBJ1-1; D not resolved. The CDR3 is made up of 13 amino acids. The V gene lost 6 bases and the J gene lost 1 base, with 9 bases spanning the gap. In nucleotides, the CDR3 is TGTGCCAGCAGCTTATCAGAGAACACTGAAGCTTTCTTT. Translating it yields CASSLSENTEAFF.

The rearrangement links TRBV27 to TRBJ2-2; tentative D call: TRBD1 (6 bases). V lost 10 bases to trimming and J lost 1 base, with 13 bases between them. Per the germline V gene, CDR1 is MNHEY and CDR2 is SMNVEV (reference sequence). The CDR3 totals 14 residues. CDR3 bases: TGTGCCACGCTCCCGACAGGGAACACCGGGGAGCTGTTTTTT. Translation gives CATLPTGNTGELFF.

With regard to this clonotype: A read error may be the cause here, since a much bigger clone is one base away. Here the CDR3 reads CASSHTGGGGQPQHF. The CDR3, as DNA: TGTGCCAGCAGTCACACAGGGGGTGGTGGTCAGCCCCAGCATTTT. This chain connects TRBV12-3 or TRBV12-4 to TRBJ1-5, with TRBD1 identical over 8 bases. V was clipped by 5 bases and J by 6 bases; unmatched bases: 9. This CDR3 contains 15 residues.

The chain uses TRBV14 and TRBJ2-5; 7 bases fit TRBD2. The CDR3 loop spans 14 amino acids. The germline CDR1 and CDR2 sequences are SGHDN and FVKESK. V lost 6 bases, J lost 1 base, and 5 bases stayed unmatched. CDR3 coding DNA: TGTGCCAGCAGTGCAGCTAGCGGCCAAGAGACCCAGTACTTC. Translation: CASSAASGQETQYF.

This clonotype was picked up many times. The chain carries TRBV3-1 and TRBJ2-3; D is perhaps TRBD2 (7 bases). Germline V CDR1 and CDR2: LGHDT, YNNKEL (reference sequence). Trimming took 2 bases from V and 5 from J, leaving 11 bases between them. The CDR3 is 14 amino acids. CDR3 sequence (DNA): TGTGCCAGCAGCCAATTCGGGGGGCAAGATACGCAGTATTTT. Amino acid sequence: CASSQFGGQDTQYF.

The sample holds many counts of this clonotype. The chain links TRBV29-1 to TRBJ2-3; the D is unclear. The CDR3 is 12 amino acids. The V gene's germline CDR1 is SQVTM and CDR2 ANQGSEA. Trimming took off 2 bases at V and 5 bases at J, with 8 bases between the two ends. CDR3 DNA: TGCAGCGTTGAAAAGGACGGAGATACGCAGTATTTT. Protein product: CSVEKDGDTQYF.

The V gene is TRBV10-1, the J gene TRBJ2-3; 7 bases are shared with TRBD2. Germline trimming cut 6 bases from V and 11 bases from J; bases unmatched to any gene: 11. CDR1 is WNHNN and CDR2 is SYGVQD in the germline V gene (reference sequence). This CDR3 has 13 amino acids. The CDR3 loop reads CASSDRDYNEQYF. In DNA, the CDR3 is TGCGCCAGCAGCGACCGGGACTACAATGAGCAGTATTTT.

This clonotype was counted many times. This chain uses TRBV29-1 with TRBJ2-3, with TRBD2 identical over 10 bases. The junction had 3 bases not matched to a gene; V was cut back by 2 bases and J by 1 base. Germline values: CDR1 SQVTM, CDR2 ANQGSEA. This CDR3 contains 15 residues. The CDR3 DNA reads as TGCAGCGTTGAAACCGGGACTAGCGGCACAGATACGCAGTATTTT. Amino acid sequence: CSVETGTSGTDTQYF.

A remark on this clonotype: This may stem from a read error, because a much larger clone lies one nucleotide away. The chain carries TRBV4-1 and TRBJ2-2, with 10 bases that match TRBD2. The CDR3 is 18 residues long. The V gene's germline CDR1 is MGHRA and CDR2 YSYEKL. For the CDR3, the DNA is TGTGCCGGCAGCCGCCACCAGCGGGAGGGCCGAAACACCGGGGAGCTGTTTTTT. It specifies CAGSRHQREGRNTGELFF.

The V gene is TRBV20-1, the J gene TRBJ2-3; TRBD2 agrees at 8 bases. This CDR3 comprises 14 residues. The junction had 16 bases not matched to a gene; V was cut back by 6 bases and J by 11 bases. The germline CDR1 and CDR2 sequences are DFQATT and SNEGSKA (reference sequence). For the CDR3, the DNA is TGCAGTGCCGTGACTAGCGAGGGGGACAATGAGCAGTATTTT. Translation gives CSAVTSEGDNEQYF.

This rearrangement joins TRBV7-9 to TRBJ2-7; 7 positions agree with TRBD1. J gave up 3 bases and V 5 bases, and 7 bases lay outside the gene matches. The CDR3 runs to 14 residues. From germline, CDR1 is SEHNR and CDR2 FQNEAQ (reference sequence). The CDR3 coding sequence is TGTGCCAGCAGCCAAAGACAGGGTCTCTACGAGCAGTACTTC. Translated, it gives CASSQRQGLYEQYF.

This clonotype was counted at least ten times. The rearrangement joins TRBV20-1 to TRBJ2-3; 10 nucleotides line up with TRBD1. The CDR3 sequence is 15 residues long. The germline V gene has CDR1 DFQATT and CDR2 SNEGSKA (reference sequence). The V gene end was trimmed by 1 base and the J gene end by 3 bases; junction bases not matched to a gene: 4. The CDR3 DNA sequence: TGCAGTGCTAGAGCGGGACAGGGGCTAACAGATACGCAGTATTTT. Its translation: CSARAGQGLTDTQYF.